A single sample is the source of the 18 T cell receptor beta chains below, sequenced in a study of T cells after posttransplantation cyclophosphamide. Some clones are missing from TCRdb's copy, which holds only in-frame ones; the method was immunoSEQ multiplex PCR. This sample has 22,000 or so clones; around 73% occur once, and the top ten carry roughly 0.62%. Sequenced material: memory CD4+ T cells sorted from PBMCs. Every receptor here comes from a woman aged 55-70 years in good health, CMV-negative, and a related stem cell transplant donor.

The gene calls are TRBV5-6 and TRBJ2-7; 7 bases are a match to TRBD1. Germline V gene lookup returns CDR1 SGHDT and CDR2 YYEEEE. V lost 3 bases, J lost 3 bases, and 3 bases stayed unmatched. The CDR3 runs to 13 residues. DNA for the CDR3: TGTGCCAGCAGCTCCACAGGGGTCTACGAGCAGTACTTC. It encodes CASSSTGVYEQYF.

This chain links TRBV30 with TRBJ1-4; 12 bases align to TRBD1. The germline V gene has CDR1 GTSNPN and CDR2 SVGIG (reference sequence). V was clipped by 3 bases and J by 14 bases; unmatched bases: 10. CDR3 length: 14 residues. CDR3 bases: TGTGCCTGGAGAGGGACAGGGGGCGCTGGGGGGCTGTTTTTT. Encoded protein: CAWRGTGGAGGLFF.

The V call is TRBV6-1, the J call TRBJ1-6; D might be TRBD1 (6 bases). Trimming cost V 5 bases and J 7 bases, with 15 bases left between them. CDR1 MNHNS and CDR2 SASEGT come from the germline V gene. This CDR3 has 15 amino acids. The CDR3 is CASSSPGGGNSPLHF. DNA for the CDR3: TGTGCCAGCAGTTCCCCCGGGGGGGGCAATTCACCCCTCCACTTT.

J is TRBJ1-1 and V is TRBV2, with D tentatively TRBD1 (6 bases). V was shortened by 5 bases and J by 2 bases, with 9 bases between the two germline ends. From germline, CDR1 is SNHLY and CDR2 FYNNEI. The CDR3 contains 13 residues. The CDR3 protein is CASSLQGNTEAFF. The CDR3 DNA sequence: TGTGCCAGCAGTCTACAGGGTAACACTGAAGCTTTCTTT.

V gene TRBV28 combines with J gene TRBJ2-7; no clear D. Trimming pared 8 bases from V and 3 bases from J, leaving 11 bases between. Germline values: CDR1 MDHEN, CDR2 SYDVKM. There are 12 residues in the CDR3. CDR3 amino acids: CASLTRSYEQYF. CDR3 sequence (DNA): TGTGCCAGCCTTACACGAAGCTACGAGCAGTACTTC. Using reference TRBV28 and TRBJ2-7 for the parts outside the CDR3, the full variable domain is DVKVTQSSRYLVKRTGEKVFLECVQDMDHENMFWYRQDPGLGLRLIYFSYDVKMKEKGDIPEGYSVSREKKERFSLILESASTNQTSMYLCASLTRSYEQYFGPGTRLTVT.

About this clone: Other nucleotide sequences in the sample specify the same CDR3. The chain carries TRBV28 and TRBJ2-1, with D perhaps matching TRBD1 (6 bases). Germline values: CDR1 MDHEN, CDR2 SYDVKM. This CDR3 spans 16 amino acids. V lost 3 bases, J lost 4 bases, and 16 bases lay in between. CDR3 loop: CASSFAQGLGYNEQFF. The CDR3, as DNA: TGTGCCAGCAGTTTCGCGCAGGGGCTGGGGTACAATGAGCAGTTCTTC. Together with reference TRBV28 and TRBJ2-1, the CDR3 gives the full variable domain: DVKVTQSSRYLVKRTGEKVFLECVQDMDHENMFWYRQDPGLGLRLIYFSYDVKMKEKGDIPEGYSVSREKKERFSLILESASTNQTSMYLCASSFAQGLGYNEQFFGPGTRLTVL.

The genes are TRBV19 and TRBJ1-6; D remains unclear. Trimming shortened V by 6 bases and J by 9 bases, and 9 bases separated the two germline ends. The CDR3 length is 12 residues. Germline V gives CDR1 LNHDA, CDR2 SQIVND (reference sequence). The CDR3 bases are TGTGCCAGTAGGAACAGCCCTTCACCCCTCCACTTT. Translated, it gives CASRNSPSPLHF.

The chain links TRBV4-1 to TRBJ1-3, with D tentatively TRBD1 (6 bases). Germline V gene lookup returns CDR1 MGHRA and CDR2 YSYEKL. The CDR3 loop spans 18 amino acids. V shed 2 bases and J shed 2 bases, with 19 bases lying between them. CDR3 loop: CASSQPKDSRRAGNTIYF. CDR3 DNA: TGCGCCAGCAGCCAACCGAAGGACAGTAGAAGGGCTGGAAACACCATATATTTT.

This clone was found once. The V and J genes are TRBV6-6 and TRBJ2-3, with 8 bases aligning to TRBD2. Germline V gene data show CDR1 as MNHNY and CDR2 as SVGAGI (reference sequence). The length of the CDR3 is 13 residues. V lost 6 bases, J lost 6 bases, and 5 bases stayed unmatched. CDR3 residues: CASSQRLADTQYF. CDR3 nucleotides: TGTGCCAGCAGCCAGCGACTAGCGGATACGCAGTATTTT.

The V gene is TRBV30, the J gene TRBJ2-2; 10 nucleotides agree with TRBD2. This CDR3 has 17 amino acids. CDR1 and CDR2 from the germline V gene are GTSNPN and SVGIG (reference sequence). V was pared by 5 bases and J by 5 bases, with 14 bases of the junction left unmatched. The CDR3 DNA sequence: TGTGCCTGGGCAAGAGGAACTAGCGGGGCGGGGACCGGGGAGCTGTTTTTT. Protein product: CAWARGTSGAGTGELFF.

The rearrangement joins TRBV27 to TRBJ1-1, with a possible D match to TRBD1 (5 bases). The V end was cut by 6 bases, the J end by 0 bases, with 17 bases between. The CDR3 runs to 16 residues. Per the germline V gene, CDR1 is MNHEY and CDR2 is SMNVEV (reference sequence). CDR3 bases: TGTGCCAGCAGACCTGCGGGGGGAATCATGAACACTGAAGCTTTCTTT. Amino acids: CASRPAGGIMNTEAFF.

The chain carries TRBV5-5 and TRBJ1-4; 9 positions agree with TRBD1. The CDR3 sequence is 17 residues long. From germline, CDR1 is SGHKS and CDR2 YYEKEE (reference sequence). Losses at the gene ends were 4 bases for V and 4 bases for J; bases not matched to a gene: 11. CDR3 residues: CASSPAPGQGLNEKLFF. The CDR3 nucleotides read TGTGCCAGCAGCCCAGCTCCGGGACAGGGACTTAATGAAAAACTGTTTTTT.

The chain joins TRBV9 to TRBJ2-3, with TRBD2 identical over 10 bases. Germline CDR1 and CDR2: SGDLS and YYNGEE. There are 16 residues in the CDR3. The trim removed 4 bases at V and 5 bases at J, leaving 10 bases unmatched. DNA of the CDR3: TGTGCCAGCAGCAGAGAGGGGACTAGCGTAGGAGATACGCAGTATTTT. This encodes CASSREGTSVGDTQYF. The complete variable domain, with remaining parts taken from reference TRBV9 and TRBJ2-3, reads DSGVTQTPKHLITATGQRVTLRCSPRSGDLSVYWYQQSLDQGLQFLIQYYNGEERAKGNILERFSAQQFPDLHSELNLSSLELGDSALYFCASSREGTSVGDTQYFGPGTRLTVL.

This chain joins TRBV7-9 and TRBJ2-1; the match to TRBD1 covers 7 bases. Germline values: CDR1 SEHNR, CDR2 FQNEAQ (reference sequence). The CDR3 spans 12 residues. Trimming at V came to 7 bases and at J to 7 bases, leaving 4 bases not matched to a gene. CDR3 bases: TGTGCCAGCACCGAGGGACAGAATGAGCAGTTCTTC. It specifies CASTEGQNEQFF.

The chain joins TRBV10-1 to TRBJ2-1, with 9 bases matching TRBD2. V lost 5 bases, J lost 0 bases, and 2 bases stayed unmatched. The CDR3 is 15 amino acids. Germline CDR1 and CDR2: WNHNN and SYGVQD (reference sequence). The CDR3: CASSSGGSSYNEQFF. DNA for the CDR3: TGCGCCAGCAGTAGCGGGGGGTCCTCCTACAATGAGCAGTTCTTC.

The chain carries TRBV28 and TRBJ1-1, with no clear D. The CDR3 is 12 amino acids. Trimming removed 2 bases from V and 5 bases from J, with 6 bases in between. The germline CDR1 and CDR2 sequences are MDHEN and SYDVKM. CDR3 in amino acids: CASSLRRTEAFF. The CDR3 DNA reads TGTGCCAGCAGTTTAAGGAGGACTGAAGCTTTCTTT.

This clone was counted only a few times. V and J are TRBV6-5 and TRBJ1-3; D gene unclear. Trimming removed 6 bases at V and 6 bases at J, with 6 bases between. Germline V gene data show CDR1 as MNHEY and CDR2 as SVGAGI. The CDR3 has 11 amino acids. For the CDR3, the DNA is TGTGCCAGCAGATTAGTAAACACCATATATTTT. Protein sequence: CASRLVNTIYF.

Here the CDR3 reads CASSHTPRGNTEAFF. CDR3 DNA sequence: TGTGCCAGCAGTCACACCCCCCGGGGGAACACTGAAGCTTTCTTT. V is TRBV6-5 and J is TRBJ1-1; D not certain. V was shortened by 5 bases and J by 1 base, with 14 bases between the two germline ends. In germline, CDR1 is MNHEY, CDR2 SVGAGI. This CDR3 spans 15 amino acids.